The clone carrying this TCR beta chain was observed a handful of times. The antigen remains undetermined. This CDR3 contains 14 residues. From germline, CDR1 is MGHDK and CDR2 SYGVNS. The germline V and J ends were trimmed by 1 base and 4 bases, with 10 bases remaining between them. These data belong to a study of vaccination effects on CD4 cells after COVID-19. With the ViraFEST assay, the study expanded antigen-specific CD4+ T cells using viral peptide pools, then sequenced them. Upon completion of 10 to 11 days in culture, CD4+ T cells were isolated. Prior SARS-CoV-2 infection was absent in the vaccine recipients, as shown by negative nucleocapsid antibodies. The culture medium for 1.5 million to 2.5 million PBMC per well included about 10 IU/ml IL-2 and around 9.9 ug/ml peptides. Only in-frame clones appear in the TCRdb table, and some are missing; sequencing was by immunoSEQ multiplex PCR. The data hold 28,000 or so clones, with around 70% observed a single time.

The chain links TRBV25-1 to TRBJ1-1, with D unclear. The sample in question was CD4+ T cells from PBMCs cultured with SARS-CoV-2 spike peptides, obtained before COVID-19 vaccination. The clonotype originates from a human donor who received a COVID-19 vaccine. Here the CDR3 DNA reads TGTGCCAGCAGTGAATCTGGGGAAGGCACTGAAGCTTTCTTT. This codes for CASSESGEGTEAFF.